This T cell receptor (beta chain) was recorded in a study of shared clonotypes between healthy human individuals. About the study: A donor's plate count was three for CD4 naive and three for CD4 memory; CD8 naive had two and CD8 memory one.

The V gene's germline CDR1 is MNHNS and CDR2 SASEGT. This CDR3 has 18 residues. V gave up 1 base and J gave up 1 base; unmatched junction bases: 12. The table came from immunoSEQ multiplex PCR; TCRdb's copy has only in-frame clones and leaves some out. The data show approximately 99,000 clones, about 71% seen once. Study findings and constraints: The naive CD4 repertoires of a few donors were compared, and roughly 5.1% of clonotypes were shared. Sampling included only blood; tissue repertoires likely differ.

On this clone itself: What it binds is not known.

The chain carries TRBV6-1 and TRBJ1-1, with 7 bases lining up with TRBD1. The sample comprised memory CD8+ T cells sorted from blood. The subset was: CD45RO+ cells pooled with CCR7-negative TemRA cells. The receptor was isolated from a woman aged 30 to 39 in good health. The CDR3, as DNA: TGTGCCAGCAGTGAAGTGACAGGGCCGGGTATTTGGAACACTGAAGCTTTCTTT. It translates to CASSEVTGPGIWNTEAFF.